This T cell receptor (beta chain) was identified in a study of blood T cells in healthy people across ages. Between the trimmed V and J ends, which lost 1 base and 5 bases, there was a span of 17 bases. The CDR3 runs 16 residues. Sample-barcoded 5' priming and a J-beta primer mix drove a second PCR of 7 to 11 cycles. A single record per CDR3 protein comes from TCRdb applying MiXCR to the 5' RACE reads. The table lists 750,000 to 950,000 distinct CDR3 sequences, 29% of them singletons, with around 9.6% in the top ten. Findings and caveats of the study: More naive CD4+ cells and higher diversity were found in long-lived than in aged donors.

This clonotype was observed at least ten times. The target antigen is unknown. The same data also went into a second study, on T cells of mothers and their children. That paper adds: The sample comes from nine or ten healthy Caucasian donors: mothers and children. Overlap measured in related mother-child pairs was slightly, non-significantly higher than in unrelated pairs.

The sequenced sample consisted of blood. The V and J genes are TRBV12-3 or TRBV12-4 and TRBJ2-5; either TRBD1 or TRBD2 may fit D (5 bases each). This clonotype was sampled from a woman in her forties in good health. CDR3 nucleotide sequence: TGTGCCAGCAGTTTAGGTCGGGACGGTCGCGGGGAGACCCAGTACTTC. It codes for CASSLGRDGRGETQYF.